Below, one TCR beta chain is given with its context. Germline CDR1 reads SGHVS; CDR2 reads FQNEAQ. V was pared by 0 bases and J by 0 bases, with 12 bases between. There are 17 residues in the CDR3. Profiled with immunoSEQ multiplex PCR; TCRdb holds only in-frame clones, not every one. The sample holds 350,000 to 500,000 clones, about 87% seen once. These data are taken from a study of blood T cell repertoires in COVID-19. The clonotype comes from a young man with COVID-19, enrolled during active disease. The gene calls are TRBV7-8 and TRBJ1-5; D not resolved. Input material: peripheral blood. The DNA of the CDR3 is TGTGCCAGCAGCTTAGCGGCACAGTTCTATAGCAATCAGCCCCAGCATTTT. It translates to CASSLAAQFYSNQPQHF.